Only a few counts were recorded for the clone carrying this T cell receptor beta chain. The CDR3 contains 16 residues. Germline V lookup: CDR1 SGHNT, CDR2 YENEEA. The V end was cut by 5 bases, the J end by 1 base, with 14 bases between. This specimen belongs to a study of blood T cell repertoires in COVID-19. Study overall: Whether acute or convalescent, the COVID-19 samples came from the United States, Italy and Spain. T cells, B-cell-depleted T cells, or PBMCs provided the cDNA or gDNA that served as material.

Authors' methods: Cell counts per sample came from amplifying reference gene primers. Assay: immunoSEQ multiplex PCR; the TCRdb copy retains only in-frame clones and omits some. The V and J calls and the clone size are those of that table, but D and trimming were determined from the DNA. The sample records around 260,000 clones, around 90% being singletons. The chain joins TRBV11-3 to TRBJ2-2; a weak D match, TRBD2 (6 bases). The sequencing input was peripheral blood. The clonotype originates from a woman aged 60-75 years with COVID-19, enrolled during active disease. The CDR3 reads CASSPPSGLNTGELFF. For the CDR3, the DNA is TGTGCCAGCAGCCCCCCGTCGGGACTGAACACCGGGGAGCTGTTTTTT.